The 2 T cell receptor beta chains listed next were all sequenced from one sample in a study of cytomegalovirus exposure and HLA in healthy donors. Clones were sequenced by immunoSEQ multiplex PCR, and TCRdb holds only the in-frame ones, with some missing. This sample has 150,000 to 200,000 clones, with roughly 86% found just once. Sequenced: PBMCs. The receptors derive from a man between 18 and 35 years old in good health and CMV-seropositive.

This sequence joins TRBV6-1 and TRBJ1-5; no clear D gene. V was cut by 7 bases and J by 6 bases, with 16 bases left in between. Germline assignment: CDR1 MNHNS and CDR2 SASEGT. The CDR3 length is 14 residues. As DNA, the CDR3 is TGTGCCAGCACTTTGACCGAAGAGGGTCAGCCCCAGCATTTT. This sequence encodes CASTLTEEGQPQHF.

The chain is built from TRBV7-3 and TRBJ2-3; tentatively, D is TRBD1 (5 bases). This CDR3 region has 14 residues. CDR1 SGHTA and CDR2 FQGTGA come from the germline V gene. V gave up 2 bases and J gave up 1 base, with 7 bases separating them. The CDR3 protein is CASSLGAGTDTQYF. In DNA form, the CDR3 reads TGTGCCAGCAGCTTAGGGGCGGGCACAGATACGCAGTATTTT. Complete variable domain (other parts from reference TRBV7-3 and TRBJ2-3): GAGVSQTPSNKVTEKGKYVELRCDPISGHTALYWYRQSLGQGPEFLIYFQGTGAADDSGLPNDRFFAVRPEGSVSTLKIQRTERGDSAVYLCASSLGAGTDTQYFGPGTRLTVL.